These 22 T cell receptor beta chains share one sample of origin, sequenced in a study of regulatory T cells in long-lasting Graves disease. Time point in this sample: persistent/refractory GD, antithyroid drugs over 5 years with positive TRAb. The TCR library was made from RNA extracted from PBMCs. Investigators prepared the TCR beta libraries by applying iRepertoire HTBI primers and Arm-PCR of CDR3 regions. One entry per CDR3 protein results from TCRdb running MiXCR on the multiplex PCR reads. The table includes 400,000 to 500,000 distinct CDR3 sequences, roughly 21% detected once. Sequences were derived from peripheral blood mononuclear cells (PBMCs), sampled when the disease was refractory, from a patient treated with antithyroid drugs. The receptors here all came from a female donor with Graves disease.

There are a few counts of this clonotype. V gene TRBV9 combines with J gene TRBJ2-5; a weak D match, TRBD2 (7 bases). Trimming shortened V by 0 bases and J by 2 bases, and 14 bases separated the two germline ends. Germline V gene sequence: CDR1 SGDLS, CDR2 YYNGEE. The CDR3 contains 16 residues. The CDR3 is CASSVEGGVVQETQYF. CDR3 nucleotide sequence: TGTGCCAGCAGCGTAGAGGGGGGGGTCGTTCAAGAGACCCAGTACTTC.

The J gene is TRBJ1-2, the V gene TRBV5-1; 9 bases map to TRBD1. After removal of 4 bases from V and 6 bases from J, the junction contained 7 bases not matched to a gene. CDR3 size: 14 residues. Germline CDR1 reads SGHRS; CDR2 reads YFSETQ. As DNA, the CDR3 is TGCGCCAGCAGCCGGGACAGGGAGAGGAATGGCTACACCTTC. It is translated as CASSRDRERNGYTF.

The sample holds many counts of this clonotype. CDR3 nucleotides: TGTGCCAGCAGCTCCGGGACAGGGTCCTACGAGCAGTACTTC. It codes for CASSSGTGSYEQYF. This sequence joins TRBV6-1 and TRBJ2-7; TRBD1 matches at 9 bases. Trimming at V came to 6 bases and at J to 1 base, leaving 4 bases not matched to a gene. Germline loops: CDR1 MNHNS, CDR2 SASEGT. There are 14 residues in the CDR3.

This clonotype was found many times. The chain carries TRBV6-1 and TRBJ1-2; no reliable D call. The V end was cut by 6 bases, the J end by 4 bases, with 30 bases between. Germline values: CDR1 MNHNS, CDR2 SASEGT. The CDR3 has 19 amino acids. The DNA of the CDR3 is TGTGCCAGCAGAAAATTCCCACAGTTTAAGGAGAGATTGGGCTATGGCTACACCTTC. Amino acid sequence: CASRKFPQFKERLGYGYTF.

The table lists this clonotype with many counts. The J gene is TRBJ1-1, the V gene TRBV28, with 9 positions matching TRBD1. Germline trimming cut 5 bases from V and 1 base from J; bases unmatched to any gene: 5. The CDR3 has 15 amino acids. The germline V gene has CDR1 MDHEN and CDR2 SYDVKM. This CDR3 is CASSVPGQGNTEAFF. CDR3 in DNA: TGTGCCAGCAGTGTACCGGGACAGGGGAACACTGAAGCTTTCTTT.

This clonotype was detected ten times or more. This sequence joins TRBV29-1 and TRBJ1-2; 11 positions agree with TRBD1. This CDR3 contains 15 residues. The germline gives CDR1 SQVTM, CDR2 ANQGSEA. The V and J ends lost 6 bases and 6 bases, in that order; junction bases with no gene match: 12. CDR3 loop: CSVPGQGAIRDGYTF. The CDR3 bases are TGCAGCGTCCCCGGACAGGGGGCGATACGTGATGGCTACACCTTC.

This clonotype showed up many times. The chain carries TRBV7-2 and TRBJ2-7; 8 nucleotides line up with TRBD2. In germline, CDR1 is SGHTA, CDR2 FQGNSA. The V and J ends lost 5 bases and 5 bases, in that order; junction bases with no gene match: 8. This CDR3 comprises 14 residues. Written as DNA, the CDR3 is TGTGCCAGCAGCCCAGCGGGAGTATACCACGAGCAGTACTTC. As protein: CASSPAGVYHEQYF.

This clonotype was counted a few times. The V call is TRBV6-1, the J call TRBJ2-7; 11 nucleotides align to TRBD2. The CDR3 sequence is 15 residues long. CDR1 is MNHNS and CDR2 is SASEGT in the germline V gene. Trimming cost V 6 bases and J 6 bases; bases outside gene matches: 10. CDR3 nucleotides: TGTGCCAGCAGCCAACCGGGACTAGCGGTTTTCGAGCAGTACTTC. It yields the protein CASSQPGLAVFEQYF.

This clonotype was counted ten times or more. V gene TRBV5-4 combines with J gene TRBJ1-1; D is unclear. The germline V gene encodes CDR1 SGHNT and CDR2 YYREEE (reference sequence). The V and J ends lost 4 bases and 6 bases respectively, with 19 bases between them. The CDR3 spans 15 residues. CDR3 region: CASSILLVFEAEAFF. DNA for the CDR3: TGTGCCAGCAGCATACTTCTGGTGTTTGAGGCTGAAGCTTTCTTT. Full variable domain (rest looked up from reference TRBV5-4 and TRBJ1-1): ETGVTQSPTHLIKTRGQQVTLRCSSQSGHNTVSWYQQALGQGPQFIFQYYREEENGRGNFPPRFSGLQFPNYSSELNVNALELDDSALYLCASSILLVFEAEAFFGQGTRLTVV.

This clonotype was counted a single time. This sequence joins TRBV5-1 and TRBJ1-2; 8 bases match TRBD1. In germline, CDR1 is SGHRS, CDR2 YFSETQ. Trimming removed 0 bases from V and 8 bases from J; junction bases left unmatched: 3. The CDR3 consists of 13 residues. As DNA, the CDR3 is TGCGCCAGCAGCTTGGGGACAGGGACCGGCTACACCTTC. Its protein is CASSLGTGTGYTF.

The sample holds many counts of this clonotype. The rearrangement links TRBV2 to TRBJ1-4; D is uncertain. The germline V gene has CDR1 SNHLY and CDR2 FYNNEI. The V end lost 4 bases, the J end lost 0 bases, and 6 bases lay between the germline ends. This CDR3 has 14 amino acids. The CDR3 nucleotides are TGTGCCAGCAGTGTAGTCGCAACTAATGAAAAACTGTTTTTT. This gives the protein CASSVVATNEKLFF.

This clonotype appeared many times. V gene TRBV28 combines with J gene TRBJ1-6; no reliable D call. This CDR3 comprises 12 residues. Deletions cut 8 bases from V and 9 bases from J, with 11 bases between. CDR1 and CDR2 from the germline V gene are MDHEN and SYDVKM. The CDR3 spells CASQTLLSPLHF. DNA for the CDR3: TGTGCCAGCCAGACGCTTCTTTCACCCCTCCACTTT.

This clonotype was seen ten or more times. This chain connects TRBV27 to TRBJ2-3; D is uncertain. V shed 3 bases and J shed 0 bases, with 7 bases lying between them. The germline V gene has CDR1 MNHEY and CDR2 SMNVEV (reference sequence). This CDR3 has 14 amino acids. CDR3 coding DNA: TGTGCCAGCAGTTTGCCCGCTAGCACAGATACGCAGTATTTT. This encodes CASSLPASTDTQYF.

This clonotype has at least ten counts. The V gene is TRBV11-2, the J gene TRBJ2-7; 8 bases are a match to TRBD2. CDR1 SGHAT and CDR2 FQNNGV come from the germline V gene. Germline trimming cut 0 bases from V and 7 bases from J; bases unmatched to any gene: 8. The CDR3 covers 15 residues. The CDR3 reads CASSLDIAGYGEQYF. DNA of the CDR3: TGTGCCAGCAGCTTAGACATAGCGGGGTACGGTGAGCAGTACTTC.

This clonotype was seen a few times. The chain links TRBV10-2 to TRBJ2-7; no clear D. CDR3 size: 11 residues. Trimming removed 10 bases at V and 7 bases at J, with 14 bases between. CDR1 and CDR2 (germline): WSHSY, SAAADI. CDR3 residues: CATATQGEQYF. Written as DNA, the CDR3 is TGCGCCACTGCCACCCAAGGGGAGCAGTACTTC.

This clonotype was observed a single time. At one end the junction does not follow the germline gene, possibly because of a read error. The CDR3, as DNA: TGTGCCTGCAGAGAACAGGGGGTCGAACCCTACGAGCAGTACTTC. Translating gives CACREQGVEPYEQYF. This chain joins TRBV6-1 and TRBJ2-7; 8 bases are a match to TRBD1. The CDR3 is 15 residues long. Germline V gives CDR1 MNHNS, CDR2 SASEGT.

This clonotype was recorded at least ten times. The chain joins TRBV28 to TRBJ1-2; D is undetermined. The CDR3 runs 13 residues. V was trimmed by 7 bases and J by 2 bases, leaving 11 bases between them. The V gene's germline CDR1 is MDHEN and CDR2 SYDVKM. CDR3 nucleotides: TGTGCCAGCACCGTGGGAGGGAACTATGGCTACACCTTC. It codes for CASTVGGNYGYTF.

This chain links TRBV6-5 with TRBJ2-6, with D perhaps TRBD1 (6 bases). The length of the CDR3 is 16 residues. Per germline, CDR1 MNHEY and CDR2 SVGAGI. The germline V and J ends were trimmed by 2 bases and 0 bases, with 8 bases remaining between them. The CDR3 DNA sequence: TGTGCCAGCAGTTACACAGGGTACTCTGGGGCCAACGTCCTGACTTTC. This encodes CASSYTGYSGANVLTF.

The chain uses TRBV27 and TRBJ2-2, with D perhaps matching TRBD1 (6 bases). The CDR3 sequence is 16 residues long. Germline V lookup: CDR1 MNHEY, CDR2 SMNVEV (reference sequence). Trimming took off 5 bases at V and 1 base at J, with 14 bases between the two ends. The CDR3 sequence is CASSPLTGLNTGELFF. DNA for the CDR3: TGTGCCAGCAGTCCACTGACAGGCTTGAACACCGGGGAGCTGTTTTTT.

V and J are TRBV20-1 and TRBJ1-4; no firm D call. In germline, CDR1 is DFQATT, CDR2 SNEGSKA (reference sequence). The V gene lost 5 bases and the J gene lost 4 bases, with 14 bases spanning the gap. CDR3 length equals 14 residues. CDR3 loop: CSAPLGGNNEKLFF. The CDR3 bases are TGCAGTGCTCCCCTGGGCGGAAATAATGAAAAACTGTTTTTT.

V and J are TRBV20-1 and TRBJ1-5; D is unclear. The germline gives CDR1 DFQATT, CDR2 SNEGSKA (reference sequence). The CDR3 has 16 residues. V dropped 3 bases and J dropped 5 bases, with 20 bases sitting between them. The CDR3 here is CSARLLFAKGDQPQHF. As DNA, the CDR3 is TGCAGTGCTAGGTTGCTTTTTGCCAAGGGTGATCAGCCCCAGCATTTT.

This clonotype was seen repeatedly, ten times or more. The CDR3 loop reads CASSVPYRPGKYGYTF. For the CDR3, the DNA is TGTGCCAGCAGCGTACCATACAGGCCAGGAAAGTATGGCTACACCTTC. J is TRBJ1-2 and V is TRBV9; a weak D match, TRBD1 (5 bases). CDR1 is SGDLS and CDR2 is YYNGEE in the germline V gene. The CDR3 is 16 amino acids. Trimming removed 1 base from V and 5 bases from J, with 18 bases in between.